The entry that follows covers one T cell receptor beta chain sequence. Its matching antigen is unknown. This entry is derived from a study of T-cell memory formation after mild COVID-19. Background on the study: Largely donor-specific TCR clusters were found. Regarding the study as a whole: Mainly CM and EM harbored the contracting CD4+ clones; mainly EMRA harbored the CD8+ ones. Cross-reactive memory appears to have joined, as suggested by some responding clones showing up in pre-infection memory.

CDR3 length equals 18 residues. CDR1 is SGHRS and CDR2 is YFSETQ in the germline V gene. The V and J ends lost 0 bases and 2 bases, in that order; junction bases with no gene match: 9. The 5'RACE method, run with constant-segment primers, produced TCR alpha and TCR beta cDNA libraries (carrying sample barcodes and UMIs). TCRdb itself ran the 5' RACE reads through MiXCR, one entry per CDR3 protein. The sample includes about 350,000 distinct CDR3 sequences, around 27% seen only once; the top ten take approximately 15%. The V and J genes are TRBV5-1 and TRBJ2-7; 12 bases match TRBD2. The TCR sequence derives from an adult woman who had mild COVID-19 (a few samples of this study predate the infection). Cell type and time point are not known. The specimen was PBMCs or a T cell subset sorted from them (not recorded which). CDR3 bases: TGCGCCAGCAGCTTGGCCGGGACTAGCGGGTCTCTGCCCTACGAGCAGTACTTC. It yields the protein CASSLAGTSGSLPYEQYF.